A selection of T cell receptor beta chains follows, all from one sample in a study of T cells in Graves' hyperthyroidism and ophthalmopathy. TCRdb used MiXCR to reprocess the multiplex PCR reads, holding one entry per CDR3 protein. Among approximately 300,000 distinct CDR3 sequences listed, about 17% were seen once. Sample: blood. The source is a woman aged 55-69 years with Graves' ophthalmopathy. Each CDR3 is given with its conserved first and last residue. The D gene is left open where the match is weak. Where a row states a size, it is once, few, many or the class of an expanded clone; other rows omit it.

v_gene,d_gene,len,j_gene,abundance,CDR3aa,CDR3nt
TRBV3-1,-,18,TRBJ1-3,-,CASSLRFSRESSGNTIYF,TGTGCCAGCAGCCTCCGGTTCTCCCGGGAAAGCTCTGGAAACACCATATATTTT
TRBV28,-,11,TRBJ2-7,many,CASSPNYEQYF,TGTGCCAGCAGTCCTAACTACGAGCAGTACTTC
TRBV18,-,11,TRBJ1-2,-,CASSDSGGYTF,TGTGCCAGCTCAGACTCCGGCGGCTACACCTTC
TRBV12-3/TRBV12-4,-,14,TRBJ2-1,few,CASREYPSYNEQFF,TGTGCCAGCAGGGAGTATCCCTCCTACAATGAGCAGTTCTTC
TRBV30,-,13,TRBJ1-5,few,CAWSVQRNQPQHF,TGTGCCTGGAGTGTCCAACGTAATCAGCCCCAGCATTTT
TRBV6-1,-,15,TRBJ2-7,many,CASSFGLPGGNEQYF,TGTGCCAGCAGCTTCGGACTCCCGGGGGGCAACGAGCAGTACTTC
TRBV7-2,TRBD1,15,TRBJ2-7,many,CASSLAGQGYYEQYF,TGTGCCAGCAGCTTAGCCGGACAGGGTTACTACGAGCAGTACTTC
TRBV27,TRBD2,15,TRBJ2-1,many,CASSPLADPINEQFF,TGTGCCAGCAGTCCACTAGCGGATCCCATCAATGAGCAGTTCTTC
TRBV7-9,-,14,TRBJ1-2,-,CASSSEGHVYGYTF,TGTGCCAGCAGCAGCGAGGGACATGTCTATGGCTACACCTTC
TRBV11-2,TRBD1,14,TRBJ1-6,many,CASSLGLGDRIVHF,TGTGCCAGCAGCTTAGGGTTGGGGGACAGGATTGTCCACTTT
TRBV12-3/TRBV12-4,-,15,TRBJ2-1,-,CASSLARGQYNEQFF,TGTGCCAGCAGTTTAGCAAGAGGACAATACAATGAACAGTTCTTC
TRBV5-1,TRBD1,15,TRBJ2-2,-,CASSGKTGETGELFF,TGCGCCAGCAGCGGAAAAACAGGGGAAACCGGGGAGCTGTTTTTT
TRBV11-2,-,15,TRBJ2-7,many,CASSLESGASYEQYF,TGTGCCAGCAGCTTAGAATCTGGAGCCTCCTACGAGCAGTACTTC
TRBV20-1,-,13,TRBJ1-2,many,CSARVRGAGGYTF,TGCAGTGCTAGAGTTAGAGGGGCGGGGGGCTACACCTTC
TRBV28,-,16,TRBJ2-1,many,CASTPGRDGGWNEQFF,TGTGCCAGCACCCCGGGTCGAGACGGGGGATGGAATGAGCAGTTCTTC
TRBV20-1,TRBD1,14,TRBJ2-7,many,CSARMAGGSYEQYF,TGCAGTGCTAGAATGGCAGGGGGCTCCTACGAGCAGTACTTC
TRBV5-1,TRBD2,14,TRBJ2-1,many,CASSSGTSGNEQFF,TGCGCCAGCAGCTCAGGGACTAGCGGGAATGAGCAGTTCTTC